The rows below give T cell receptor beta chains drawn from one sample of a study of Ad26.COV2.S vaccination and SARS-CoV-2 variants. The protocol was immunoSEQ multiplex PCR, while the TCRdb copy is restricted to in-frame clones and leaves out a portion. This table has approximately 340,000 clones, about 88% appearing once. The source was peripheral blood, collected in a trial of Ad26.COV2.S vaccine versus placebo. These receptors all come from a person between 18 and 60 years old who received the Ad26.COV2.S COVID-19 vaccine or a placebo. The CDR3 runs from the conserved cysteine through the conserved F or W. The D gene is left open where the match is weak. Some rows mark clone size as missing; the rest say once, few, many or name a class of expanded clone.

j_call v_call d_call clone_size cdr3_aa cdr3_nt
TRBJ2-7 TRBV19 TRBD2 . CASSLRDAGGPGEQYF TGTGCCAGTAGTCTCCGGGACGCGGGAGGGCCGGGCGAGCAGTACTTC
TRBJ2-1 TRBV29-1 . . CSVEVPGTRDNEQFF TGCAGCGTTGAGGTTCCCGGCACCAGGGACAATGAGCAGTTCTTC
TRBJ2-7 TRBV7-2 . . CASSSTQGEQYF TGTGCCAGCAGCTCAACTCAGGGAGAGCAGTACTTC
TRBJ1-6 TRBV4-3 . . CASSPQGNYNSPLHF TGCGCCAGCAGCCCTCAGGGGAACTATAATTCACCCCTCCACTTT
TRBJ1-1 TRBV5-1 . . CASSLGWVEGEAFF TGCGCCAGCAGCTTGGGATGGGTAGAAGGTGAAGCTTTCTTT
TRBJ2-7 TRBV7-9 . . CASTYLRSGAGPYEQYF TGTGCCAGCACCTACCTTAGGTCCGGAGCCGGCCCCTACGAGCAGTACTTC
TRBJ2-3 TRBV18 . . CASLTDRMADTQYF TGTGCCAGCCTAACAGACCGGATGGCAGATACGCAGTATTTT
TRBJ2-2 TRBV7-9 . . CASSRMGPGELFF TGTGCCAGCAGCCGGATGGGTCCCGGGGAGCTGTTTTTT
TRBJ1-5 TRBV7-6 . . CASGRQPQHF TGTGCCAGCGGCCGTCAGCCCCAGCATTTT
TRBJ2-1 TRBV3-1/TRBV3-2 . few CASSQDRQYNEQFF TGTGCCAGCAGCCAAGATCGACAGTACAATGAGCAGTTCTTC
TRBJ2-7 TRBV29-1 TRBD1 . CSVLGQQDYEQYF TGCAGCGTGCTGGGACAGCAGGACTACGAGCAGTACTTC
TRBJ2-3 TRBV30 TRBD1 once CAWGTGGSTDTQYF TGTGCCTGGGGGACAGGGGGAAGCACAGATACGCAGTATTTT
TRBJ2-2 TRBV2 . . CASSVLGNTGELFF TGTGCCAGCAGTGTTCTGGGGAACACCGGGGAGCTGTTTTTT
TRBJ1-2 TRBV29-1 TRBD1 . CSVRGSGQLDYGYTF TGCAGCGTAAGGGGCTCGGGACAGCTTGACTATGGCTACACCTTC
TRBJ2-7 TRBV6-2/TRBV6-3 . . CASSDRLVAGEQYF TGTGCCAGCAGTGACAGACTGGTGGCAGGGGAGCAGTACTTC
TRBJ1-6 TRBV27 . . CASSSTVHSPLHF TGTGCCAGCAGTAGTACGGTACACTCACCCCTCCACTTT
TRBJ2-3 TRBV9 . many CASSLTQITDTQYF TGTGCCAGCAGCCTCACCCAGATCACAGATACGCAGTATTTT
TRBJ1-2 TRBV6-5 . . CASSSGIRGYTF TGTGCCAGCAGCTCCGGGATTCGTGGCTACACCTTC
TRBJ2-1 TRBV28 TRBD2 . CASSPSGRVIGNEQFF TGTGCCAGCAGTCCTAGCGGGAGGGTAATAGGCAATGAGCAGTTCTTC
TRBJ1-5 TRBV19 TRBD1 . CASSVLLQGGQPQHF TGTGCCAGTAGTGTCCTTCTTCAGGGGGGGCAGCCCCAGCATTTT
TRBJ2-5 TRBV11-3 TRBD2 . CASSRSGLVGETQYF TGTGCCAGCAGCCGATCGGGACTAGTCGGAGAGACCCAGTACTTC
TRBJ1-2 TRBV5-6 . . CASSPDSRRYGYTF TGTGCCAGCAGCCCGGACAGTCGTAGGTATGGCTACACCTTC
TRBJ2-5 TRBV15 . . CATSRDIAGKETQYF TGTGCCACCAGCAGAGATATTGCAGGGAAAGAGACCCAGTACTTC
TRBJ1-6 TRBV5-1 TRBD1 . CASSAGTGHQPLHF TGCGCCAGCAGCGCCGGGACAGGCCACCAACCCCTCCACTTT
TRBJ2-3 TRBV21-1 . few CASSKAGLAGGGTDTQYF TGTGCCAGCAGCAAAGCGGGACTAGCGGGAGGCGGCACAGATACGCAGTATTTT